This is a list of T cell receptor beta chains from one sample in a study of blood T cell repertoires in COVID-19. Generated by immunoSEQ multiplex PCR, the TCRdb table keeps only in-frame clones and is missing some. The profile shows about 78,000 clones, 90% of them singletons. What was sequenced was peripheral blood. Receptor source: a woman aged 80 or over with acute or convalescent COVID-19. The CDR3 runs from the conserved cysteine through the conserved F or W. Each record gives: CDR3 length, J gene, D gene, clone size, V gene, CDR3 DNA, CDR3 protein. D genes are given only for firm matches. The size field is filled for only some rows; it gives once, few, many or a size class.

len: 13; j_gene: TRBJ1-5; d_gene: .; abundance: .; v_gene: TRBV19; CDR3nt: TGTGCCAGTAGTGTTCGAGAGAATCAGCCCCAGCATTTT; CDR3aa: CASSVRENQPQHF
len: 16; j_gene: TRBJ2-3; d_gene: TRBD2; abundance: .; v_gene: TRBV2; CDR3nt: TGTGCCAGCAGTGAAACCCTAGCGGGAGTGAAAGATACGCAGTATTTT; CDR3aa: CASSETLAGVKDTQYF
len: 14; j_gene: TRBJ1-6; d_gene: TRBD1; abundance: .; v_gene: TRBV6-5; CDR3nt: TGTGCCAGCAGTCGGGACAGGGCGTATTCACCCCTCCACTTT; CDR3aa: CASSRDRAYSPLHF
len: 12; j_gene: TRBJ1-2; d_gene: .; abundance: .; v_gene: TRBV5-6; CDR3nt: TGTGCCAGCAGCGTACGAGGGGGTGGCTACACCTTC; CDR3aa: CASSVRGGGYTF
len: 14; j_gene: TRBJ2-5; d_gene: .; abundance: .; v_gene: TRBV5-1; CDR3nt: TGCGCCAGCAGCTTGAGTGGGAGGCGGGAGACCCAGTACTTC; CDR3aa: CASSLSGRRETQYF
len: 14; j_gene: TRBJ2-5; d_gene: .; abundance: .; v_gene: TRBV12-5; CDR3nt: TGTGCTAGTGGTTTGGTACCGGGGGGCCCAACCCAGTACTTC; CDR3aa: CASGLVPGGPTQYF
len: 17; j_gene: TRBJ2-7; d_gene: TRBD1; abundance: .; v_gene: TRBV11-1; CDR3nt: TGTGCCAGCAGCTTAGCGCGAGGGGTTACAGGGGCCTACGAGCAGTACTTC; CDR3aa: CASSLARGVTGAYEQYF
len: 15; j_gene: TRBJ2-2; d_gene: TRBD2; abundance: .; v_gene: TRBV6-6; CDR3nt: TGTGCCAGCAGTTCCCTAGCGGGAGGGATCGGGGAGCTGTTTTTT; CDR3aa: CASSSLAGGIGELFF
len: 14; j_gene: TRBJ2-1; d_gene: TRBD2; abundance: few; v_gene: TRBV20-1; CDR3nt: TGCAGTGCTAGTTCAGCGGGAGACCTTCATGAGCAGTTCTTC; CDR3aa: CSASSAGDLHEQFF
len: 14; j_gene: TRBJ1-5; d_gene: .; abundance: .; v_gene: TRBV19; CDR3nt: TGTGCCAGTAGTATCAGGGAAGGCAATCAGCCCCAGCATTTT; CDR3aa: CASSIREGNQPQHF
len: 16; j_gene: TRBJ2-1; d_gene: .; abundance: once; v_gene: TRBV7-2; CDR3nt: TGTGCCAGCAGCCCCACGACAGTCTACTCCTACAATGAGCAGTTCTTC; CDR3aa: CASSPTTVYSYNEQFF
len: 14; j_gene: TRBJ1-6; d_gene: .; abundance: .; v_gene: TRBV6-5; CDR3nt: TGTGCCAGCAGTTACGACAGGAAGAATTCACCCCTCCACTTT; CDR3aa: CASSYDRKNSPLHF
len: 17; j_gene: TRBJ1-6; d_gene: .; abundance: once; v_gene: TRBV5-1; CDR3nt: TGCGCCAGCAGCTCAGGAGCGGGGGGCTCCTATAATTCACCCCTCCACTTT; CDR3aa: CASSSGAGGSYNSPLHF
len: 14; j_gene: TRBJ2-4; d_gene: TRBD1; abundance: .; v_gene: TRBV6-1; CDR3nt: TGTGCCAGCAGTGAGGGACAGGGGCGCGTCATTCAGTACTTC; CDR3aa: CASSEGQGRVIQYF
len: 18; j_gene: TRBJ2-2; d_gene: TRBD2; abundance: .; v_gene: TRBV24-1; CDR3nt: TGTGCCACCAGTGAGAGACTAGCACTCACTATGAACACCGGGGAGCTGTTTTTT; CDR3aa: CATSERLALTMNTGELFF
len: 19; j_gene: TRBJ2-1; d_gene: .; abundance: .; v_gene: TRBV21-1; CDR3nt: TGTGCCAGCAGCAAAACTGGCCTAGCGGGGACCGTCTCCTACAATGAGCAGTTCTTC; CDR3aa: CASSKTGLAGTVSYNEQFF